This is a list of T cell receptor beta chains from one sample in a study of cytomegalovirus exposure and HLA in healthy donors. Libraries were prepared by immunoSEQ multiplex PCR; TCRdb keeps only in-frame clonotypes and omits some of them. There are about 190,000 clones in the sample; around 81% occur only once, and 10% to 13% lies in the top ten. Sequencing used PBMCs. The receptors were gathered from a woman aged 45-65 years in good health and CMV-seropositive. CDR3s include the opening cysteine and the closing phenylalanine or tryptophan.

CDR3 protein,V gene
CASSHIYRVNTEAFF,TRBV11-2
CSVGSGNSNQPQHF,TRBV29-1
CASREGQGRQYF,TRBV2
CASSLTSGASNEQFF,TRBV6-1
CASSLNRATEAFF,TRBV27
CASSFVPGQGNYEQYF,TRBV27
CAWSVPGVSGANVLTF,TRBV30
CASSQELTGPTTF,TRBV4-1
CASSLSTGATNYGYTF,TRBV18
CASSIVPGAMSYSNQPQHF,TRBV19
CASWTAPLYEQYF,TRBV6-6
CASSYRDSGYGYTF,TRBV5-6
CASSLGAGNTGELFF,TRBV5-1
CASSEYPAGGVSEQFF,TRBV25-1
CSVKHTGTGQPQHF,TRBV29-1
CASSRGQGLSNSPLHF,TRBV4-3
CASSIDRAYTEAFF,TRBV19
CASRRQGAKIYTF,TRBV6-5
CASSLDGSFSYGYTF,TRBV5-1
CASSEAAGWSNQPQHF,TRBV6-1
CASRRVGEASTNEKLFF,TRBV27
CASSGRGEGADTQYF,TRBV19
CASSLGGGKDYGYTF,TRBV5-4
CASSSGFEQFF,TRBV7-6
CASSESVLDFWFF,TRBV6-1
CASSEGRQGGSPLHF,TRBV2
CASTYRGSYPQHF,TRBV6-1
CASSVVLTGVGTDTQYF,TRBV9
CASSRDLNTEAFF,TRBV7-7
CASSYPGGQYF,TRBV6-5
CASRSDGTEAFF,TRBV6-1
CASSSARYLGGGIRETQYF,TRBV7-9
CASSSTPTGRNEKLFF,TRBV5-1
CATSRGTEGNTIYF,TRBV15
CSATGGMRTEAFF,TRBV29-1
CASSRDSPEEQYF,TRBV5-1
CASSLADGLNSNQPQHF,TRBV7-6
CASSQAGENEAFF,TRBV4-2
CATSRDRRGSYNEQFF,TRBV15
CASSLRGLNTEAFF,TRBV7-6
CAWTGTAEAFF,TRBV30
CASSLTGGKNTEAFF,TRBV7-3
CASSPQRGEKLFF,TRBV5-1
CASSQAGTSGNNEQFF,TRBV7-9
CASRYRNGQVGEQYF,TRBV6-6
CSVLTGTGGEFGYTF,TRBV29-1
CASSGQGADFEAFF,TRBV6-1
CASSRLQETQYF,TRBV7-9
CASSQDSISAGSPSSLHF,TRBV4-1
CASSLGTGQDTQYF,TRBV6-5
CASSLDGREAFF,TRBV5-4
CASSSGLTADTQYF,TRBV7-2
CASSVKTSGGNTGELFF,TRBV9
CASSWGGTSYNEQFF,TRBV5-1
CASSSPQGDRNNSPLHF,TRBV5-6
CASSIGGTPGEPLHF,TRBV19
CASSLQGGDEQYF,TRBV14